This is a list of T cell receptor beta chains from one sample in a study of T cell responses to AZD1222 COVID-19 vaccine. Clones were sequenced by immunoSEQ multiplex PCR, and TCRdb holds only the in-frame ones, with some missing. The sample carries over 150,000 clones, roughly nine tenths recorded once. The sequencing used peripheral blood, collected on day 0 of AZD1222 vaccination. The receptors shown here come from an adult in good health. The CDR3 runs from the conserved cysteine through the conserved F or W. Fields, in order: J gene, D gene, V gene, clone size, CDR3 protein, CDR3 DNA. A D gene is named only where the DNA matches it firmly. A clone size is listed for some rows: how often the clone was seen (once, few, many), or a class if it is expanded.

J: TRBJ2-4; D: .; V: TRBV6-6; size: .; CDR3: CASSPEVVGNIQYF; DNA: TGTGCCAGCAGTCCCGAGGTAGTTGGAAACATTCAGTACTTC
J: TRBJ2-1; D: .; V: TRBV5-1; size: .; CDR3: CASRGGAYNEQFF; DNA: TGCGCCAGCAGAGGCGGGGCCTACAATGAGCAGTTCTTC
J: TRBJ2-3; D: TRBD2; V: TRBV6-1; size: .; CDR3: CASSEALAGGSSTDTQYF; DNA: TGTGCCAGCAGTGAAGCCCTAGCGGGGGGCTCTAGCACAGATACGCAGTATTTT
J: TRBJ2-3; D: .; V: TRBV3-1/TRBV3-2; size: .; CDR3: CASSQEVVGDTQYF; DNA: TGTGCCAGCAGCCAAGAGGTAGTCGGAGATACGCAGTATTTT
J: TRBJ2-5; D: TRBD1; V: TRBV5-1; size: once; CDR3: CASSEQGTQETQYF; DNA: TGCGCCAGCAGCGAACAGGGGACGCAAGAGACCCAGTACTTC
J: TRBJ1-5; D: .; V: TRBV2; size: .; CDR3: CASTPLGVWHQPQHF; DNA: TGTGCCAGCACCCCATTGGGGGTATGGCATCAGCCCCAGCATTTT
J: TRBJ2-7; D: .; V: TRBV6-2/TRBV6-3; size: .; CDR3: CASSYGRGPEVEYF; DNA: TGTGCCAGCAGTTACGGTAGAGGGCCAGAGGTTGAGTACTTC
J: TRBJ1-3; D: .; V: TRBV7-6; size: .; CDR3: CASSLAVQGSGNTIYF; DNA: TGTGCCAGCAGCTTAGCAGTACAGGGATCCGGAAACACCATATATTTT
J: TRBJ1-1; D: TRBD1; V: TRBV5-1; size: .; CDR3: CASSLAGTGGNTEAFF; DNA: TGCGCCAGCAGCTTGGCCGGCACAGGGGGGAACACTGAAGCTTTCTTT
J: TRBJ1-6; D: .; V: TRBV25-1; size: .; CDR3: CASSEFQGPYSPLHF; DNA: TGTGCCAGCAGTGAATTTCAGGGGCCCTATTCACCCCTCCACTTT
J: TRBJ2-7; D: TRBD2; V: TRBV7-8; size: .; CDR3: CASSPGTSGPISSYEQYF; DNA: TGTGCCAGCAGCCCCGGGACTAGCGGGCCCATTAGCTCCTACGAGCAGTACTTC
J: TRBJ1-5; D: .; V: TRBV18; size: .; CDR3: CASSPTASRSSNQPQHF; DNA: TGTGCCAGCTCACCTACAGCATCAAGATCTAGCAATCAGCCCCAGCATTTT
J: TRBJ1-6; D: .; V: TRBV7-8; size: .; CDR3: CASSSLRRLHF; DNA: TGTGCCAGCAGCTCGTTGAGACGTCTCCACTTT
J: TRBJ2-7; D: .; V: TRBV12-3/TRBV12-4; size: .; CDR3: CATSRITPYEQYF; DNA: TGTGCCACCTCTCGGATCACACCTTACGAGCAGTACTTC
J: TRBJ2-3; D: .; V: TRBV12-3/TRBV12-4; size: .; CDR3: CASSPGWTDTQYF; DNA: TGTGCCAGCAGTCCGGGGTGGACAGATACGCAGTATTTT
J: TRBJ2-4; D: TRBD1; V: TRBV6-2/TRBV6-3; size: .; CDR3: CASSMDRAKNIQYF; DNA: TGTGCCAGCAGCATGGACAGGGCCAAAAACATTCAGTACTTC
J: TRBJ2-7; D: .; V: TRBV4-2; size: .; CDR3: CASSQDVRYEQYF; DNA: TGTGCCAGCAGCCAAGATGTGAGGTACGAGCAGTACTTC
J: TRBJ2-3; D: .; V: TRBV5-1; size: .; CDR3: CASSLGSFDTQYF; DNA: TGCGCCAGCAGCTTGGGTTCTTTCGATACGCAGTATTTT
J: TRBJ2-7; D: .; V: TRBV19; size: .; CDR3: CASSPLGGRGDVQYF; DNA: TGTGCCAGTAGTCCCCTCGGTGGCCGGGGAGATGTGCAGTACTTC
J: TRBJ1-3; D: .; V: TRBV18; size: .; CDR3: CASSPQTDTSGNTIYF; DNA: TGTGCCAGCTCACCACAGACAGACACCTCTGGAAACACCATATATTTT
J: TRBJ2-5; D: TRBD1; V: TRBV5-1; size: .; CDR3: CASSLDGRGMGETQYF; DNA: TGCGCCAGCAGCTTGGATGGCAGGGGGATGGGTGAGACCCAGTACTTC
J: TRBJ1-1; D: .; V: TRBV30; size: .; CDR3: CAWNVGGYTEAFF; DNA: TGTGCCTGGAATGTGGGGGGCTACACTGAAGCTTTCTTT
J: TRBJ1-2; D: .; V: TRBV6-5; size: .; CDR3: CASSYSGLGYTF; DNA: TGTGCCAGCAGTTACTCGGGGCTCGGCTACACCTTC
J: TRBJ2-1; D: .; V: TRBV5-1; size: .; CDR3: CASSQGGPPYNEQFF; DNA: TGCGCCAGCAGCCAAGGAGGGCCCCCCTACAATGAGCAGTTCTTC
J: TRBJ1-1; D: .; V: TRBV6-1; size: .; CDR3: CASSAPNRHLNTEAFF; DNA: TGTGCCAGCAGTGCCCCCAACAGGCATCTGAACACTGAAGCTTTCTTT
J: TRBJ1-3; D: TRBD1; V: TRBV30; size: .; CDR3: CAWSGIGTAGNTIYF; DNA: TGTGCCTGGAGTGGTATCGGGACAGCTGGAAACACCATATATTTT
J: TRBJ1-2; D: .; V: TRBV29-1; size: .; CDR3: CSVDNGYTF; DNA: TGCAGCGTTGATAACGGCTACACCTTC
J: TRBJ2-1; D: TRBD2; V: TRBV2; size: once; CDR3: CASIRFSGASSYNEQFF; DNA: TGTGCCAGCATCCGATTTAGCGGGGCTAGCTCCTACAATGAGCAGTTCTTC
J: TRBJ1-2; D: TRBD1; V: TRBV29-1; size: once; CDR3: CSMRDSRFSGYTF; DNA: TGCAGCATGCGGGACAGCCGCTTTTCTGGCTACACCTTC
J: TRBJ2-2; D: .; V: TRBV7-2; size: .; CDR3: CASSLEGPSWAGELFF; DNA: TGTGCCAGCAGCTTAGAAGGCCCCTCGTGGGCCGGGGAGCTGTTTTTT
J: TRBJ2-2; D: .; V: TRBV27; size: .; CDR3: CASKVPNTGELFF; DNA: TGTGCCAGCAAAGTCCCGAACACCGGGGAGCTGTTTTTT
J: TRBJ1-3; D: TRBD1; V: TRBV6-5; size: .; CDR3: CASSYSVTGGNTIYF; DNA: TGTGCCAGCAGTTACTCGGTGACAGGGGGAAACACCATATATTTT
J: TRBJ1-3; D: .; V: TRBV19; size: .; CDR3: CASSIRGHGNTIYF; DNA: TGTGCCAGTAGTATCCGGGGTCACGGAAACACCATATATTTT
J: TRBJ2-1; D: .; V: TRBV19; size: .; CDR3: CASSTSRSSYNEQFF; DNA: TGTGCCAGTAGTACGTCTCGTAGCTCCTACAATGAGCAGTTCTTC
J: TRBJ1-4; D: TRBD1; V: TRBV15; size: .; CDR3: CATSRTGVLEKLFF; DNA: TGTGCCACCAGCAGGACAGGGGTTTTGGAAAAACTGTTTTTT
J: TRBJ1-2; D: TRBD1; V: TRBV10-3; size: once; CDR3: CAISGAPGQGLYGYTF; DNA: TGTGCCATCAGTGGAGCCCCGGGACAGGGACTCTATGGCTACACCTTC
J: TRBJ2-3; D: .; V: TRBV2; size: .; CDR3: CASAGSPFAGRGTDTQYF; DNA: TGTGCCAGCGCCGGCAGTCCATTTGCGGGAAGGGGGACAGATACGCAGTATTTT
J: TRBJ2-7; D: .; V: TRBV9; size: .; CDR3: CASSERVTGAAEQYF; DNA: TGTGCCAGCAGCGAGCGGGTTACCGGGGCGGCGGAGCAGTACTTC
J: TRBJ2-1; D: .; V: TRBV7-2; size: .; CDR3: CASSFRSLDNEQFF; DNA: TGTGCCAGCAGCTTTCGGTCCCTGGACAATGAGCAGTTCTTC
J: TRBJ2-7; D: TRBD2; V: TRBV29-1; size: once; CDR3: CSVEGISGAPYEQYF; DNA: TGCAGCGTTGAGGGGATTAGCGGGGCCCCGTACGAGCAGTACTTC
J: TRBJ1-2; D: .; V: TRBV7-6; size: .; CDR3: CASSPTRGYGYTF; DNA: TGTGCCAGCAGCCCCACTCGGGGCTATGGCTACACCTTC
J: TRBJ1-2; D: .; V: TRBV19; size: .; CDR3: CASKQVPYGYTF; DNA: TGTGCCAGTAAACAGGTTCCCTATGGCTACACCTTC
J: TRBJ1-2; D: .; V: TRBV11-2; size: .; CDR3: CASSSSAGAVGYTF; DNA: TGTGCCAGCAGCTCCTCGGCAGGGGCCGTCGGCTACACCTTC
J: TRBJ1-2; D: .; V: TRBV7-2; size: once; CDR3: CASSLRANYGYTF; DNA: TGTGCCAGCAGCTTAAGGGCTAACTATGGCTACACCTTC
J: TRBJ1-2; D: .; V: TRBV6-5; size: .; CDR3: CASSSVPSSYGYTF; DNA: TGTGCCAGCAGTTCGGTGCCTTCGAGCTATGGCTACACCTTC
J: TRBJ2-6; D: .; V: TRBV29-1; size: .; CDR3: CSVEDEGSGANVLTF; DNA: TGCAGCGTTGAAGACGAGGGCTCTGGGGCCAACGTCCTGACTTTC
J: TRBJ2-1; D: TRBD1; V: TRBV4-2; size: once; CDR3: CASSQESGTGNNEQFF; DNA: TGTGCCAGCAGCCAAGAGTCTGGGACAGGTAACAATGAGCAGTTCTTC
J: TRBJ1-5; D: .; V: TRBV2; size: .; CDR3: CASSEEWTGSQPQHF; DNA: TGTGCCAGCAGTGAAGAGTGGACGGGGAGTCAGCCCCAGCATTTT
J: TRBJ1-1; D: .; V: TRBV6-1; size: .; CDR3: CASSEARGRLDTEAFF; DNA: TGTGCCAGCAGTGAAGCCCGGGGGCGCTTGGACACTGAAGCTTTCTTT
J: TRBJ1-2; D: .; V: TRBV7-9; size: once; CDR3: CASSLVRTGGYTF; DNA: TGTGCCAGCAGCTTAGTGCGGACGGGCGGCTACACCTTC
J: TRBJ1-1; D: .; V: TRBV25-1; size: .; CDR3: CASERNTEAFF; DNA: TGTGCCAGCGAGAGGAACACTGAAGCTTTCTTT
J: TRBJ1-1; D: .; V: TRBV7-2; size: .; CDR3: CASSFSATEAFF; DNA: TGTGCCAGCAGCTTTTCAGCCACTGAAGCTTTCTTT
J: TRBJ2-7; D: TRBD1; V: TRBV5-1; size: .; CDR3: CASSLVGGQAYEQYF; DNA: TGCGCCAGCAGCTTGGTTGGCGGACAGGCATACGAGCAGTACTTC
J: TRBJ1-3; D: TRBD1; V: TRBV5-1; size: .; CDR3: CASTLSGQGADTIYF; DNA: TGCGCCAGCACCCTGTCGGGACAGGGGGCAGACACCATATATTTT
J: TRBJ1-3; D: .; V: TRBV28; size: .; CDR3: CASSEVGRSSGNTIYF; DNA: TGTGCCAGCAGTGAGGTTGGGCGGAGCTCTGGAAACACCATATATTTT
J: TRBJ1-1; D: .; V: TRBV5-1; size: .; CDR3: CASSLQAGLNTEAFF; DNA: TGCGCCAGCAGCTTGCAGGCGGGGTTGAACACTGAAGCTTTCTTT
J: TRBJ1-6; D: .; V: TRBV6-5; size: .; CDR3: CASSYLGGESPLHF; DNA: TGTGCCAGCAGCTACCTAGGGGGTGAGTCACCCCTCCACTTT